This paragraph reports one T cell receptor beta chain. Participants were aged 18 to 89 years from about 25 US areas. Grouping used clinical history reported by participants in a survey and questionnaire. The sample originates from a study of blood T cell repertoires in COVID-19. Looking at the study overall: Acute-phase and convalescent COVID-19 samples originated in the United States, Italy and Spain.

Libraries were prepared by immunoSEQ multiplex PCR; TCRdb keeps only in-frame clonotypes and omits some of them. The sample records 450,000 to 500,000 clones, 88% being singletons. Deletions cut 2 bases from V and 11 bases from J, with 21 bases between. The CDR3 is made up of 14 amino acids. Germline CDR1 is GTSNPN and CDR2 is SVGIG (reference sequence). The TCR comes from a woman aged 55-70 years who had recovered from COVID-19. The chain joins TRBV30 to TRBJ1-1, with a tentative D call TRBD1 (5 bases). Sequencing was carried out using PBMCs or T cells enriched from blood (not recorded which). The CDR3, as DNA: TGTGCCTGGAGTAGGAAGGTAGGACACGAGGTTGCTTTCTTT. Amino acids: CAWSRKVGHEVAFF.